This TCR beta chain derives from a study of T cell responses to AZD1222 COVID-19 vaccine. Study findings and constraints: Vaccine-associated CD4 TCRs spanned spike, dominant at 160-218 and 743-854.

Details on this clone: As yet, its antigen is unknown.

Repertoires were generated with immunoSEQ multiplex PCR, while TCRdb's copy carries only in-frame clones and drops some. Of around 78,000 clones in the sample, about 89% were seen once. The TCR sequence derives from an adult in good health. Source: peripheral blood, taken on day 0 of MenACWY control vaccination.

The CDR3 loop is CASSPGTGATNTGELFF. The CDR3 nucleotides read TGCGCCAGCAGTCCCGGGACAGGGGCAACGAACACCGGGGAGCTGTTTTTT. The chain links TRBV4-3 to TRBJ2-2; 10 bases fit TRBD1. The CDR3 consists of 17 residues. The germline CDR1 and CDR2 sequences are LGHNA and YSLEER. V dropped 6 bases and J dropped 0; count of bases not matched to a gene: 7.